The rows below give T cell receptor beta chains drawn from one sample of a study of T cells in Graves' hyperthyroidism and ophthalmopathy. One entry per CDR3 protein results from TCRdb running MiXCR on the multiplex PCR reads. Of a few hundred thousand distinct CDR3 sequences detected, approximately 16% appear once; the ten largest clones hold roughly 3%. The sample consisted of blood. The receptors shown here come from a woman between 35 and 50 years old with Graves' ophthalmopathy. Each CDR3 is given with its conserved first and last residue. The D gene is left open where the match is weak. Expanded clones get a size class; other rows say once, few or many, or leave the size out.

d_call,clone_size,v_call,j_call,cdr3_aa,cdr3_nt
TRBD2,many,TRBV2,TRBJ2-2,CASRTLPPGGNPGELFF,TGTGCCAGCAGGACCCTTCCACCGGGAGGGAATCCCGGGGAGCTGTTTTTT
-,-,TRBV19,TRBJ1-1,CASRRPAGEANTEAFF,TGTGCCAGTAGGCGGCCCGCCGGAGAGGCGAACACTGAAGCTTTCTTT
-,-,TRBV11-3,TRBJ1-1,CASSLNGRGVVMNTEAFF,TGTGCCAGCAGCTTAAACGGCAGGGGCGTTGTAATGAACACTGAAGCTTTCTTT
-,-,TRBV4-1,TRBJ2-7,CASSPDRSREDEQYF,TGCGCCAGCAGCCCGGACCGCTCGAGAGAAGACGAGCAGTACTTC
-,many,TRBV28,TRBJ2-7,CASMGAVTYEQYF,TGTGCCAGCATGGGCGCGGTAACCTACGAGCAGTACTTC
-,-,TRBV6-1,TRBJ1-1,CASIEGQAMNTEAFF,TGTGCCAGCATCGAAGGCCAGGCCATGAACACTGAAGCTTTCTTT
-,few,TRBV5-4,TRBJ2-7,CASSLEAGSMIEQYF,TGTGCCAGCAGCTTGGAGGCGGGTAGCATGATCGAGCAGTACTTC
-,many,TRBV11-3,TRBJ1-6,CAIRGGRNSPLHF,TGTGCCATCCGAGGGGGAAGGAATTCACCCCTCCACTTT
TRBD2,few,TRBV10-2,TRBJ2-3,CASRLAGAGTDTQYF,TGCGCCAGCAGGCTAGCGGGAGCTGGCACAGATACGCAGTATTTT
-,many,TRBV20-1,TRBJ1-5,CSARGGESQPQHF,TGCAGTGCTAGGGGGGGGGAAAGTCAGCCCCAGCATTTT
TRBD2,-,TRBV27,TRBJ2-4,CASSLGTSGSAVQYF,TGTGCCAGCAGTTTAGGTACTAGCGGGAGCGCCGTTCAGTACTTC
-,-,TRBV6-1,TRBJ1-3,CASSEGRSGNTIYF,TGTGCCAGCAGTGAGGGCCGATCTGGAAACACCATATATTTT
-,many,TRBV30,TRBJ1-2,CAWRKGNYGYTF,TGTGCCTGGAGAAAAGGGAACTATGGCTACACCTTC
TRBD2,few,TRBV5-8,TRBJ2-3,CASSLAPVSSGRAIDTQYF,TGTGCCAGCAGCTTGGCTCCAGTATCTAGCGGGAGGGCCATAGATACGCAGTATTTT
TRBD1,-,TRBV27,TRBJ2-7,CASRPQGAPKQYF,TGTGCCAGCAGACCCCAGGGGGCTCCCAAGCAGTACTTC
-,-,TRBV6-1,TRBJ2-1,CASRSSGGRHNEQFF,TGTGCCAGCAGGAGTTCCGGGGGCCGGCACAATGAGCAGTTCTTC
TRBD1,many,TRBV12-3/TRBV12-4,TRBJ1-5,CASSLGGGRQPQHF,TGTGCCAGCAGTTTAGGAGGGGGCAGGCAGCCCCAGCATTTT
-,many,TRBV9,TRBJ1-1,CASSYSTGTEAFF,TGTGCCAGCAGCTACTCGACGGGCACTGAAGCTTTCTTT
TRBD2,many,TRBV20-1,TRBJ2-7,CSARPPGLAGSEQYF,TGCAGTGCTAGACCTCCGGGACTAGCGGGATCCGAGCAGTACTTC
-,few,TRBV7-2,TRBJ1-5,CASSLVDGPNQPQHF,TGTGCCAGCAGCTTAGTCGACGGTCCCAATCAGCCCCAGCATTTT
-,few,TRBV6-5,TRBJ2-1,CASSYRGSGVGNEQFF,TGTGCCAGCAGTTACCGGGGTTCGGGAGTGGGAAATGAGCAGTTCTTC
TRBD2,many,TRBV20-1,TRBJ2-1,CSARDPSGVNEQFF,TGCAGTGCTAGAGATCCTAGCGGGGTAAATGAGCAGTTCTTC
TRBD1,-,TRBV3-1,TRBJ2-6,CASSPWTGGKDVLTF,TGTGCCAGCAGCCCCTGGACAGGGGGCAAGGACGTCCTGACTTTC
-,few,TRBV6-6,TRBJ2-7,CASSYQNTVLSYEQYF,TGTGCCAGCAGTTACCAAAACACTGTATTATCCTACGAGCAGTACTTC
TRBD2,-,TRBV6-6,TRBJ2-2,CASSYSGTSTGELFF,TGTGCCAGCAGTTACTCCGGGACTAGCACCGGGGAGCTGTTTTTT
TRBD1,-,TRBV5-1,TRBJ2-7,CASSSQGDAYEQYF,TGCGCCAGCAGCTCCCAGGGGGACGCCTACGAGCAGTACTTC
TRBD1,many,TRBV20-1,TRBJ1-1,CSATKPTGVPNTEAFF,TGCAGTGCCACGAAACCGACAGGGGTCCCGAACACTGAAGCTTTCTTT
TRBD2,few,TRBV10-3,TRBJ2-2,CAISSGGRNTGELFF,TGTGCCATCTCTAGCGGGGGCCGAAACACCGGGGAGCTGTTTTTT
TRBD2,many,TRBV5-1,TRBJ2-1,CASSLELAGGLANEQFF,TGCGCCAGCAGCTTGGAATTGGCGGGGGGGCTGGCCAATGAGCAGTTCTTC
TRBD2,many,TRBV2,TRBJ2-1,CANAAGYNEQFF,TGTGCCAATGCAGCGGGGTACAATGAGCAGTTCTTC
-,-,TRBV6-2/TRBV6-3,TRBJ1-5,CAAARGLSNQPQHF,TGTGCCGCAGCCAGGGGATTGAGCAATCAGCCCCAGCATTTT
-,many,TRBV12-3/TRBV12-4,TRBJ2-7,CASRPRRGGEQYF,TGTGCCAGCAGACCTCGTAGGGGGGGCGAGCAGTACTTC
-,many,TRBV11-3,TRBJ1-1,CASSSTSNTEAFF,TGTGCCAGCAGCTCGACCTCGAACACTGAAGCTTTCTTT
-,many,TRBV11-2,TRBJ2-1,CASSFMPGVRNEQFF,TGTGCCAGCAGCTTCATGCCAGGGGTGAGGAATGAGCAGTTCTTC
TRBD1,many,TRBV6-1,TRBJ1-2,CASSEAGQGYGYTF,TGTGCCAGCAGTGAAGCCGGACAGGGCTATGGCTACACCTTC
-,-,TRBV9,TRBJ2-2,CASSVEASNTGELFF,TGTGCCAGCAGCGTAGAGGCATCGAACACCGGGGAGCTGTTTTTT
TRBD2,few,TRBV3-1,TRBJ2-5,CASRHVYGGTIQETQYF,TGTGCCAGCAGACACGTGTACGGAGGGACTATTCAAGAGACCCAGTACTTC
-,many,TRBV20-1,TRBJ1-1,CSAFLWGAEAFF,TGCAGTGCCTTCCTCTGGGGGGCCGAAGCTTTCTTT
-,-,TRBV7-9,TRBJ2-1,CASSAGFVGEQFF,TGTGCCAGCAGCGCGGGATTTGTGGGTGAGCAGTTCTTC
-,many,TRBV6-5,TRBJ2-7,CASSYSLGRGYEQYF,TGTGCCAGCAGTTACTCGCTTGGACGGGGGTACGAGCAGTACTTC
-,few,TRBV18,TRBJ2-5,CASSPSWETQYF,TGTGCCAGCTCCCCATCTTGGGAGACCCAGTACTTC
TRBD2,-,TRBV20-1,TRBJ2-2,CSARDLWTSDISGELFF,TGCAGTGCTAGAGATCTCTGGACTAGCGATATCTCCGGGGAGCTGTTTTTT
-,many,TRBV2,TRBJ1-1,CASSLSGRGNTEAFF,TGTGCCAGCAGCCTTTCCGGAAGGGGGAACACTGAAGCTTTCTTT
-,many,TRBV7-8,TRBJ2-3,CASSLQVSGNTDTQYF,TGTGCCAGCAGCTTACAGGTTAGCGGCAACACAGATACGCAGTATTTT
-,-,TRBV12-3/TRBV12-4,TRBJ2-1,CASSPSGLAYNEQFF,TGTGCCAGCAGTCCCTCGGGGCTGGCCTACAATGAGCAGTTCTTC
TRBD1,many,TRBV6-6,TRBJ2-1,CASSYPGTGMDEQFF,TGTGCCAGCAGTTACCCCGGGACAGGGATGGATGAGCAGTTCTTC
TRBD2,-,TRBV28,TRBJ2-1,CASSLSPQPSGSFREQFF,TGTGCCAGCAGTTTATCCCCCCAGCCTAGCGGGAGTTTCCGGGAGCAGTTCTTC
-,many,TRBV18,TRBJ1-1,CAGKGMNTEAFF,TGTGCTGGTAAGGGAATGAACACTGAAGCTTTCTTT
TRBD2,-,TRBV10-3,TRBJ2-1,CAISLGLAGENEQFF,TGTGCCATCAGTTTGGGACTAGCGGGAGAGAATGAGCAGTTCTTC
TRBD2,many,TRBV24-1,TRBJ2-1,CATSDPGASGSIRNEQFF,TGTGCCACCAGTGACCCCGGGGCTAGCGGGAGTATTAGAAATGAGCAGTTCTTC
-,-,TRBV20-1,TRBJ1-2,CSARGGGVLSYGYTF,TGCAGTGCTAGGGGCGGCGGGGTTCTCTCCTATGGCTACACCTTC